This T cell receptor beta chain is from a study of cytomegalovirus exposure and HLA in healthy donors. Whole-study results and caveats: Reports indicated that the classifier achieved high specificity and sensitivity in diagnosing cytomegalovirus status. According to the study, about 180 TCR beta chains were cytomegalovirus-associated. Three of the chains that were CMV-associated were confirmed in vitro to be specific for CMV antigens.

Trimming removed 1 base from V and 3 bases from J; junction bases left unmatched: 5. Germline V CDR1 and CDR2: PRHDT, FYEKMQ (reference sequence). This CDR3 is built from 15 residues. Clones were read by immunoSEQ multiplex PCR, and TCRdb kept only the in-frame ones, dropping some. This sample has about 57,000 clones, with 90% to 95% found just once. For this clone: The antigen is unknown.

The chain combines TRBV13 with TRBJ2-7; 8 bases fit TRBD1. This TCR derives from a woman between 18 and 30 years old in good health and CMV-seronegative. Sequencing was performed on PBMCs. In nucleotides, the CDR3 is TGTGCCAGCAGCTTAGACAGGGGGGCGGGCTACGAGCAGTACTTC. Amino acids: CASSLDRGAGYEQYF.